Sequencing of this TCR beta chain was carried out in a study of T cell responses to AZD1222 COVID-19 vaccine. As for this clone: What it recognizes is unknown.

This CDR3 is built from 15 residues. J gave up 10 bases and V 3 bases, and 8 bases lay outside the gene matches. CDR1 is KGHDR and CDR2 is SFDVKD in the germline V gene. Using immunoSEQ multiplex PCR, the repertoire was profiled, and TCRdb retains in-frame clones only, with some absent. Of 200,000 to 300,000 clones listed, approximately 93% are singletons. Study-wide findings and caveats: Spike-specific TCR breadth and depth both grew after two AZD1222 doses.

Sequencing was performed on peripheral blood, taken on day 0 of AZD1222 vaccination. This clonotype was sampled from an adult in good health. The chain couples TRBV24-1 to TRBJ2-1, with 10 bases lining up with TRBD2. CDR3 nucleotide sequence: TGTGCCACCAGTGATCCTCAGCGGGAGGGCGAGGAGCAGTTCTTC. This sequence encodes CATSDPQREGEEQFF.